A selection of T cell receptor beta chains follows, all from one sample in a study of blood T cells in healthy people across ages. Each CDR3 protein gets one entry after TCRdb re-called the 5' RACE reads with MiXCR. The top ten hold approximately 20% of the sample, which has fewer than 1,000,000 distinct CDR3 sequences, around 45% seen once. The specimen was blood. The receptors originated from a man between 60 and 70 years old in good health. Both conserved end residues are part of each CDR3. D genes are given only for firm matches. Clone size appears in some rows only: once, few, many, or a class for an expanded clone.

>14|TRBJ2-7|NA|TRBV4-2|NA
TGTGCCAGCAGCCCCGTCGAGGGTACCTACGAGCAGTACTTC
CASSPVEGTYEQYF
>16|TRBJ2-4|few|TRBV4-3|NA
TGCGCCAGCAGCCAAGATGGGACTCGAAGCGGAAACATTCAGTACTTC
CASSQDGTRSGNIQYF
>16|TRBJ1-6|NA|TRBV9|NA
TGTGCCAGCAGCGTAGACGGGGAATCCTATAATTCACCCCTCCACTTT
CASSVDGESYNSPLHF
>12|TRBJ2-7|NA|TRBV30|TRBD2
TGTGCCTGGGAGAGGCCGGGACTAGCTTTGTACTTC
CAWERPGLALYF
>13|TRBJ2-7|NA|TRBV20-1|NA
TGCAGTGCTAGAGACGGGGTCTACAATGAGCAGTACTTC
CSARDGVYNEQYF
>13|TRBJ1-5|few|TRBV6-2/TRBV6-3|NA
TGTGCCAGCAGTGACTTCGGGGAGCAGCCCCAGCATTTT
CASSDFGEQPQHF
>18|TRBJ2-7|NA|TRBV27|TRBD2
TGTGCCAGCAGTTTATCCCTCCCTCTAGCGGGGTTCTCCTACGAGCAGTACTTC
CASSLSLPLAGFSYEQYF
>15|TRBJ1-6|NA|TRBV5-6|NA
TGTGCCAGCAGCTTGAGGGAGTTCGGCGGCTCACCCCCCCACTTT
CASSLREFGGSPPHF
>14|TRBJ1-1|few|TRBV2|TRBD1
TGTGCCAGCAGACCGGGACAGGGGGCCACTGAAGCTTTCTTT
CASRPGQGATEAFF
>15|TRBJ1-6|NA|TRBV5-8|NA
TGTGCCAGCAGCTTCGGAGGGGCTGGGTTTTCACCCCTCCACTTT
CASSFGGAGFSPLHF